This entry describes one T cell receptor (beta chain). What antigen it recognizes has not been identified. Base quality data are lacking; no much larger clone is found one base away. The data derive from a study of blood T cell repertoires in COVID-19 (dated by TCRdb to about 2020). Study-wide context: The collaborator samples originated in the United States, Italy and Spain and spanned the acute and convalescent phases of COVID-19. Sample metadata almost always included a de-identified subject ID, COVID-19 status, age in years and sex. Where available, HLA class I and class II types were obtained from metadata supplied by the sample provider rather than from assay-based typing. The material from the prospective study consisted of cDNA or gDNA derived from T cells, B-cell-depleted T cells, or PBMCs. Deeply sampled blood TCRbeta repertoires from subjects exposed to, actively infected with, or recovered from COVID-19 were included in the dataset. The repertoires were made available in a free public database intended to serve as a resource for research on the immune response to SARS-CoV-2. Samples were obtained from the ongoing ImmuneRACE study (first 160 participants) and from 950 to 1,500 subjects provided by 6 global collaborators. Points the paper makes about the study in general: How much clinical and demographic metadata was included differed by source and by participant, and the metadata was provided uncurated.

CDR1 SNHLY and CDR2 FYNNEI are derived from the germline V gene. CDR3 length: 13 amino acids, cysteine to phenylalanine. Only the CDR3 DNA stays, 39 bases, in frame from base 1. V lost 4 bases and J lost 8 bases, and the count of bases not matched to a germline gene is 4. The immunoSEQ Assay, a bias-controlled multiplex PCR, was used to amplify TCRbeta CDR3 regions from genomic DNA. From the authors' description of their analysis: Nucleated cell counts per sample were estimated from amplification of reference gene primers within the assay. To quantify the absolute abundance of each unique TCRbeta CDR3 rearrangement, sequence reads were collapsed and filtered. For each sample, productive Simpson clonality was calculated by taking the square root of Simpson's diversity index across productive rearrangements. The table comes from immuneACCESS by way of TCRdb, which keeps in-frame sequences with V and J called. Part of the clones is missing from these tables; in studies checked, under half for an unresolved V gene and the rest for unknown reasons. D and trimming were read from the DNA, whereas the V and J calls and clone size are those reported in that table. A total of approximately 100,000 clones appear in this sample, about 80% of them only once. In total, the top ten clones hold around 6.5% of the sample.

Each collaborating institution followed its own protocols to collect whole blood in K2EDTA tubes. For TCRbeta analysis, collaborator samples were shipped as frozen whole blood, as isolated PBMCs, or as DNA extracted from either sample type. The V and J segments used are TRBV2 and TRBJ1-2; TRBD1 matches 10 bases in the middle. The material sequenced was peripheral blood. This clonotype was obtained from a man aged 55 to 70 with acute or convalescent COVID-19. The DNA is as follows: TGTGCCAGCAGTGTTGGGACAGGGGACGGCTACACCTTC. Translated, it reads CASSVGTGDGYTF.